This TCR beta chain was recovered during a study of T-cell memory formation after mild COVID-19. About the study: Across donors, TCR clusters were largely donor specific. Overall study findings and caveats: The authors left the SARS-CoV-2 specificity of second-wave clones peaking on day 37 unconfirmed.

V lost 4 bases and J 4 bases, leaving 14 bases between the germline ends. Germline lookup yields CDR1 SEHNR and CDR2 FQNEAQ (reference sequence). This CDR3 spans 14 amino acids. The TCR alpha and TCR beta cDNA libraries, bearing sample barcodes and UMIs, were generated by 5'RACE using constant-segment primers. Via MiXCR, TCRdb re-called the 5' RACE reads, giving one row per CDR3 protein. The sample records some 290,000 distinct CDR3 sequences, roughly 15% being singletons. This clonotype has a handful of counts. The antigen is undetermined. The chain is built from TRBV7-9 and TRBJ2-7; D uncertain. The receptor was derived from a man between 18 and 35 years old who had mild COVID-19 (a few samples of this study predate the infection). Cell type and time point are not known. The sequencing sample was made of PBMCs or a T cell subset sorted from them (not recorded which). CDR3 coding DNA: TGTGCCAGCAGCTCCCTCGAAGGCTGGTACGAGCAGTACGTC. This translates into CASSSLEGWYEQYV.